This T cell receptor (beta chain) was found in a study of blood T cell repertoires in COVID-19. The method was immunoSEQ multiplex PCR; TCRdb's version includes in-frame clones alone and lacks a portion of them. The sample contains 200,000 to 250,000 clones, approximately 83% of which appear only once. The germline V and J ends were trimmed by 0 bases and 4 bases, with 19 bases remaining between them. There are 18 residues in the CDR3. The germline V gene encodes CDR1 LGHDT and CDR2 YNNKEL (reference sequence). The TCR originated in a woman aged 45 to 65 with acute or convalescent COVID-19. Sequencing used peripheral blood. The chain links TRBV3-1 (or the pseudogene TRBV3-2) to TRBJ1-3, with D unresolved. CDR3 residues: CASSQDNRHSTSGNTIYF. In nucleotides, the CDR3 is TGTGCCAGCAGCCAAGATAACCGACACTCCACGTCGGGAAACACCATATATTTT.